The 10 T cell receptor beta chains below were found in one sample sequenced in a study of shared clonotypes between healthy human individuals. The repertoire was sequenced with immunoSEQ multiplex PCR; TCRdb's copy has only in-frame clones and lacks some. Of about 2.3 million clones detected, 85% to 95% appear once; the ten largest clones hold approximately 0.39%. The source material was naive CD4+ T cells from PBMCs. Subset: CD45RA+ positively selected. These receptors originate from a man aged 18 to 30 in good health. Some clones in this sample may be carry-over from other donors' samples.

The V gene is TRBV7-2, the J gene TRBJ2-2; the match to TRBD1 covers 7 bases. Per the germline V gene, CDR1 is SGHTA and CDR2 is FQGNSA. The CDR3 runs 16 residues. After removal of 1 base from V and 3 bases from J, the junction contained 5 bases not matched to a gene. DNA of the CDR3: TGTGCCAGCAGCTTAGGAGTAGGGGGCCACACCGGGGAGCTGTTTTTT. Translating gives CASSLGVGGHTGELFF.

The chain links TRBV4-3 to TRBJ2-1, with 10 bases lining up with TRBD2. CDR3 length: 17 residues. Germline V gene lookup returns CDR1 LGHNA and CDR2 YSLEER. Unmatched junction bases numbered 5, after V lost 0 bases and J lost 3 bases. The CDR3 DNA reads as TGCGCCAGCAGCCAAGATCTATTAGCGGGAGGCTACAATGAGCAGTTCTTC. Translated, it gives CASSQDLLAGGYNEQFF.

For the CDR3, the DNA is TGTGCCAGTATCGGGGGAGCAGGGGGCTACACCTTC. This translates into CASIGGAGGYTF. The chain is built from TRBV19 and TRBJ1-2, with D possibly being TRBD1 (5 bases). The CDR3 consists of 12 residues. The V gene lost 7 bases and the J gene lost 8 bases, with 14 bases spanning the gap. Germline CDR1 and CDR2: LNHDA and SQIVND (reference sequence).

This clone has just one count. This chain uses TRBV11-2 with TRBJ2-1; D perhaps matches TRBD2 (5 bases). CDR1 is SGHAT, CDR2 FQNNGV, per germline. The V and J ends lost 2 bases and 8 bases respectively, with 22 bases between them. The CDR3 has 17 amino acids. CDR3 DNA: TGTGCCAGCAGCTTACCCCTAGCTTCCCCAAACGGAGATGAGCAGTTCTTC. It specifies CASSLPLASPNGDEQFF.

The chain is built from TRBV28 and TRBJ1-2, with D hard to call. Per the germline V gene, CDR1 is MDHEN and CDR2 is SYDVKM. The CDR3 covers 14 residues. V lost 6 bases and J lost 5, with 16 bases in between. The CDR3 DNA reads TGTGCCAGCAGCTACGACAATGGAAGGTATGGCTACACCTTC. Translation: CASSYDNGRYGYTF.

As regards this clone: This CDR3 is also generated by other DNA sequences in the sample. The chain joins TRBV7-6 to TRBJ1-5; 7 nucleotides line up with TRBD1. The CDR3 contains 12 residues. Looked up from germline, CDR1 is SGHVS and CDR2 is FNYEAQ. The ends lost 6 bases at V and 7 bases at J; junction bases unmatched: 3. CDR3: CASRTGNQPQHF. CDR3 nucleotides: TGTGCCAGCAGGACAGGGAACCAGCCCCAGCATTTT.

This chain connects TRBV5-1 to TRBJ2-7, with 10 bases that match TRBD1. V lost 3 bases, J lost 7 bases, and 10 bases stayed unmatched. Germline V gene data show CDR1 as SGHRS and CDR2 as YFSETQ. This CDR3 contains 15 residues. CDR3 coding DNA: TGCGCCAGCAGCTGGGGGACAGGGGAAGCTGGAGAGCAGTACTTC. Its protein product is CASSWGTGEAGEQYF.

The chain carries TRBV6-1 and TRBJ1-2, with D perhaps matching TRBD1 (5 bases). V was cut by 3 bases and J by 5 bases, with 10 bases left in between. Germline V gene data show CDR1 as MNHNS and CDR2 as SASEGT. There are 13 residues in the CDR3. The CDR3 sequence is CASSDRQFYGYTF. CDR3 sequence (DNA): TGTGCCAGCAGTGATCGACAGTTTTATGGCTACACCTTC.

The V call is TRBV2, the J call TRBJ1-3; a possible D gene is TRBD1 (5 bases). Germline CDR1 SNHLY, CDR2 FYNNEI. The CDR3 covers 17 residues. The V end was cut by 6 bases, the J end by 0 bases, with 18 bases between. The CDR3 sequence is CASSLLGARSSGNTIYF. DNA of the CDR3: TGTGCCAGCAGCCTCCTCGGGGCCAGGAGCTCTGGAAACACCATATATTTT.

The chain recombines TRBV27 with TRBJ2-1, with 16 positions matching TRBD2. Germline assignment: CDR1 MNHEY and CDR2 SMNVEV (reference sequence). Germline trimming cut 6 bases from V and 2 bases from J; bases unmatched to any gene: 7. The CDR3 loop spans 18 amino acids. The CDR3 DNA follows: TGTGCCAGCAGGGGGGGACTAGCGGGAGGGAACGCCTACAATGAGCAGTTCTTC. As protein: CASRGGLAGGNAYNEQFF.